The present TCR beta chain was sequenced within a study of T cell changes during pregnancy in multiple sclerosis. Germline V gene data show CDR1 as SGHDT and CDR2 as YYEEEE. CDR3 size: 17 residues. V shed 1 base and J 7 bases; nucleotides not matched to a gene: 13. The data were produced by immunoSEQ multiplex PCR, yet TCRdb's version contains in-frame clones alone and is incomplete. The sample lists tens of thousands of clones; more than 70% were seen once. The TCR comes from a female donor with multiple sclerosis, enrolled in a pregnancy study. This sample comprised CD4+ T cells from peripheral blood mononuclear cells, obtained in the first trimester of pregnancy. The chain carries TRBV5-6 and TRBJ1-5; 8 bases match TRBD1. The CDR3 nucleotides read TGTGCCAGCAGCTTGAGCTTAGGACAGGGTGGCGGACAGCCCCAGCATTTT. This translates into CASSLSLGQGGGQPQHF.